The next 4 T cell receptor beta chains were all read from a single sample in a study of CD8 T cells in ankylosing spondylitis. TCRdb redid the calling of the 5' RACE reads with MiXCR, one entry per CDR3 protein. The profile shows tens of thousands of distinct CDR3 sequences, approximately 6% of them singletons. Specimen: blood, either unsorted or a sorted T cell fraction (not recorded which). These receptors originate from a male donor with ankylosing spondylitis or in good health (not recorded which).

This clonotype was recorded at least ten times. In DNA form, the CDR3 reads TGTGCCAGTAAACAGGGTAATACCGGAAGGGCTTTCTTT. Protein sequence: CASKQGNTGRAFF. The V gene is TRBV19, the J gene TRBJ1-1; maybe TRBD1 (6 bases). Germline CDR1 is LNHDA and CDR2 is SQIVND (reference sequence). This CDR3 contains 13 residues. V lost 7 bases, J lost 11 bases, and 20 bases lay in between.

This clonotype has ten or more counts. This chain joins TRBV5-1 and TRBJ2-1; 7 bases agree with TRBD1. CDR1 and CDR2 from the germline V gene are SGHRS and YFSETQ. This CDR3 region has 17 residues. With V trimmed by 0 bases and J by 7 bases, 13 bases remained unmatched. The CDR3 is CASSLADRAHFVNEQFF. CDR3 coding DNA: TGCGCCAGCAGCTTGGCCGACAGGGCTCATTTTGTAAATGAGCAGTTCTTC.

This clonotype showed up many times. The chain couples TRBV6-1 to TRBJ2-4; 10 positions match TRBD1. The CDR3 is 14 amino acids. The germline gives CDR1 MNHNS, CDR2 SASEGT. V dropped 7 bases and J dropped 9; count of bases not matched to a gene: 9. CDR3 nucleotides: TGTGCCAGCACCATAGGGACAGGGGAGGGCATTCAGTACTTC. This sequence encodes CASTIGTGEGIQYF.

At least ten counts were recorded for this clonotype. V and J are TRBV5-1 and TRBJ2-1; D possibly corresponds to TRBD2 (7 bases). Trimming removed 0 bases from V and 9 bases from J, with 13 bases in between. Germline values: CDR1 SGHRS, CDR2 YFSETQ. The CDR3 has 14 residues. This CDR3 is CASSLAGGPIEQFF. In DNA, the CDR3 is TGCGCCAGCAGCTTGGCGGGGGGCCCAATTGAGCAGTTCTTC.